Here is one T cell receptor (beta chain) with its context. What it recognizes is unknown. This specimen comes from a study of T cells in localized non-small cell lung cancer. Study-level points and caveats: Heterogeneity remains possible because sequencing was limited to only one tumor region. Tumor showed lower T cell clonality than uninvolved adjacent lung, where it was highest. Elevated circulating T cell density in blood was associated with longer overall survival. The study detected a median about 50 of the top 100 tumor clones in adjacent lung.

Sequenced by immunoSEQ multiplex PCR; TCRdb stores in-frame clones only, minus some. The sample yields roughly 48,000 clones, 60% to 80% seen once. V trimming: 1 base; J trimming: 4 bases; junction bases outside the gene matches: 4. The germline V gene encodes CDR1 MGHRA and CDR2 YSYEKL. The CDR3 runs 16 residues. The sequence was collected from a man aged 40-75 years with stage I squamous cell lung carcinoma. This chain links TRBV4-1 with TRBJ2-1; TRBD2 matches at 10 bases. The sample here was peripheral blood, taken before any cancer treatment. The CDR3: CASSQVLAGGYNEQFF. CDR3 nucleotide sequence: TGCGCCAGCAGCCAAGTCTTAGCGGGGGGATACAATGAGCAGTTCTTC.